Shown below are 5 T cell receptor beta chains from a single sample sequenced in a study of T cells expressing NK-cell markers. TCRdb re-analyzed the 5' RACE reads; it lists each CDR3 protein once, without DNA. This table holds about 150,000 distinct CDR3 sequences. The source material was blood T cells: a sorted CD56 or NKG2C T cell subset, CD4+ or CD8+ T cells, or bulk PBMC T cells (not recorded which). The receptor set was obtained from a woman between 45 and 60 years old in good health.

The rearrangement links TRBV25-1 to TRBJ2-1; TCRdb names TRBD1, which stays unverified in the absence of DNA. The CDR3 has 12 amino acids. Germline V gives CDR1 MGHDK, CDR2 SYGVNS. The CDR3 sequence: CASSFTGHEQFF.

This chain uses TRBV7-8 with TRBJ2-1. CDR3 length: 16 residues. Germline values: CDR1 SGHVS, CDR2 FQNEAQ. CDR3 sequence: CASSLHPSLGNNEQFF.

This sequence joins TRBV30 and TRBJ1-6; the TCRdb call, TRBD1, lacks DNA for checking. Germline V gives CDR1 GTSNPN, CDR2 SVGIG (reference sequence). The CDR3 contains 14 residues. The CDR3 loop is CAWSVTGGGSPLHF.

The J gene is TRBJ2-1, the V gene TRBV7-9. This CDR3 has 14 residues. The germline V gene encodes CDR1 SEHNR and CDR2 FQNEAQ (reference sequence). CDR3 loop: CASSLETVLNEQFF.

J is TRBJ2-7 and V is TRBV12-3 or TRBV12-4. The CDR3 length is 13 residues. CDR3: CASADVMTYEQYF.